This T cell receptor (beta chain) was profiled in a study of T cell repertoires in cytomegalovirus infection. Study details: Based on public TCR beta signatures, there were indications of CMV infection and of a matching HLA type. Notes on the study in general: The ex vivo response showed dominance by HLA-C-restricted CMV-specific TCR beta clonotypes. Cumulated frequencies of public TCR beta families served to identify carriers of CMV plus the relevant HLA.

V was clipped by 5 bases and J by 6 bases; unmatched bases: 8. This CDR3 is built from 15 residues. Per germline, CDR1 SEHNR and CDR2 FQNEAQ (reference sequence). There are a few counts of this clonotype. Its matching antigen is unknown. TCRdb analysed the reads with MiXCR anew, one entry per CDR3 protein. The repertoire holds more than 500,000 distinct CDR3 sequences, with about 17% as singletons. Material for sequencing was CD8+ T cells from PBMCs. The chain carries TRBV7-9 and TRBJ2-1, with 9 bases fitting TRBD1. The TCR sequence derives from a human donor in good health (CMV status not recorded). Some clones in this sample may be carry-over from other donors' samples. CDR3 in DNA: TGTGCCAGCAGCACCCGGGACAGGGTCCCCAATGAGCAGTTCTTC. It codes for CASSTRDRVPNEQFF. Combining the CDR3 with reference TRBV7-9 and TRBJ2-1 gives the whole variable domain DTGVSQNPRHKITKRGQNVTFRCDPISEHNRLYWYRQTLGQGPEFLTYFQNEAQLEKSRLLSDRFSAERPKGSFSTLEIQRTEQGDSAMYLCASSTRDRVPNEQFFGPGTRLTVL.